This TCR beta chain came from a study of T-cell reconstitution after alpha-beta-depleted transplantation in children. Study outcomes and limitations: Fresh T-cell production supplied most of the T-cell counts and diversity seen one year after transplant. Several hundred expanded graft clones reportedly gave rise to the alpha-beta T cells present about two months after transplant. Surviving thymic progenitors and recipient T cells were the source of high TCRbeta diversity at day 60 in some patients.

It was with unique molecular identifiers that the TCRbeta library was prepared. TCRdb ran MiXCR on the PCR reads and lists one entry per CDR3 protein. The data show around 700,000 distinct CDR3 sequences, around 13% seen once. V lost 2 bases and J lost 7; bases outside the gene matches: 5. The CDR3 length is 14 residues. The germline gives CDR1 SGHTA, CDR2 FQGNSA. This clonotype appeared many times. As yet, its antigen is unknown. The TCR was taken from a girl aged 2 to 10 with congenital amegakaryocytic thrombocytopenia, due to receive a stem cell transplant. The input for sequencing was PBMCs, taken before TCRalphabeta/CD19-depleted stem cell transplant. J is TRBJ2-3 and V is TRBV7-2, with 8 bases identical to TRBD1. The CDR3 sequence is CASSLRTGRNTQYF. Written as DNA, the CDR3 is TGTGCCAGCAGCTTAAGGACAGGGAGGAATACGCAGTATTTT.